The text below deals with one T cell receptor (beta chain). The antigen remains unidentified. Healthy and HIV-negative, the adult donors had no recent acute infections or vaccinations. The data were obtained in a study of shared clonotypes between healthy human individuals. TCRdb's copy holds only in-frame clones and misses some; the assay was immunoSEQ multiplex PCR. This table has about 1 million clones, more than 65% appearing once. Overall study results and limits: It was the few donors that limited the genetic and exposure-history diversity represented.

The CDR3 totals 13 residues. Trimming removed 6 bases from V and 1 base from J, with 9 bases in between. Per germline, CDR1 MNHNS and CDR2 SASEGT. Sequenced input: memory CD4+ T cells sorted from blood. Subset in this sample: CD45RA-negative fraction. V usage is TRBV6-1 and J usage is TRBJ1-2; D is perhaps TRBD1 (6 bases). The sequence came from a man younger than 30 in good health. The CDR3 protein is CASSVDSNYGYTF. The CDR3 DNA sequence: TGTGCCAGCAGCGTGGACAGTAACTATGGCTACACCTTC.